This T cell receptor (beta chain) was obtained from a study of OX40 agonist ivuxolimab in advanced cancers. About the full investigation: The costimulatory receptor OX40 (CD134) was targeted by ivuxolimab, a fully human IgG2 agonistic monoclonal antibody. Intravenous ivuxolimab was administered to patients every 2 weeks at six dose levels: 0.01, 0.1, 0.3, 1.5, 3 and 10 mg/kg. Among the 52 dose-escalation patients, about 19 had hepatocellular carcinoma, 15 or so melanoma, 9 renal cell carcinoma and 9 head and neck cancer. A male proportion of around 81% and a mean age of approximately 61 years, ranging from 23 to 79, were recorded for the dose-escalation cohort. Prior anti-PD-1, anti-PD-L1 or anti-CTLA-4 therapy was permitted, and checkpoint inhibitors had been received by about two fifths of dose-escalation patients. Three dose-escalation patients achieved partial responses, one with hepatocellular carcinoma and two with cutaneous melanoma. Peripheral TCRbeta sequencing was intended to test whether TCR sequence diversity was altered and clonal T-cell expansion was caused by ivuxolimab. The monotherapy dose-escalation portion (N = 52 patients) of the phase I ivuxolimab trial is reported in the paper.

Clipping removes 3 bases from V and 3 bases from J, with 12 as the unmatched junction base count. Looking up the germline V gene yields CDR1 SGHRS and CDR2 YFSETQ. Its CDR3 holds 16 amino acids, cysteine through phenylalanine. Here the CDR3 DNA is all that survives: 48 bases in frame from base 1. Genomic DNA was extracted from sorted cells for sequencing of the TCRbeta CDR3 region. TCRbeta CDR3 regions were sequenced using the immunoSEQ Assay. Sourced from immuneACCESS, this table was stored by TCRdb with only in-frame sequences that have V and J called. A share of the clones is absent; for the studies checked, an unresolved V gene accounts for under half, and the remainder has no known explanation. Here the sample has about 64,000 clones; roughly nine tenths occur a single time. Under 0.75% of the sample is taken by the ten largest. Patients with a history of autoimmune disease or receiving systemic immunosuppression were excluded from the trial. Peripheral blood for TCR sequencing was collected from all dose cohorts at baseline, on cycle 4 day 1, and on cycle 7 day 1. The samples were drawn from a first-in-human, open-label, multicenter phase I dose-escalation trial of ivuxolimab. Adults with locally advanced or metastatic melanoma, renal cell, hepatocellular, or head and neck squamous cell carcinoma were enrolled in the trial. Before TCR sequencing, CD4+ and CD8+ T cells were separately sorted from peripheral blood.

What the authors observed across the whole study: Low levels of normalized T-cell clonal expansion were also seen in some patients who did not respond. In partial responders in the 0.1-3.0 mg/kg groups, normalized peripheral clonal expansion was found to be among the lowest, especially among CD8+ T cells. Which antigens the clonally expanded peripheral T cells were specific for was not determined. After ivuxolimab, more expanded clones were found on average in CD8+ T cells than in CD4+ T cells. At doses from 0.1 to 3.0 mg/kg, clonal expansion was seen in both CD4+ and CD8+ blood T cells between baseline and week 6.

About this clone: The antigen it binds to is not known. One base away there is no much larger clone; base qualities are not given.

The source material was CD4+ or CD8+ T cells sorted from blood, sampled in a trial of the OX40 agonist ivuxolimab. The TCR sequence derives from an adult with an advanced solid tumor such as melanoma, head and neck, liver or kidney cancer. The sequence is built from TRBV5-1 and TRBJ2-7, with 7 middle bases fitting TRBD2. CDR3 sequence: CASSSNLGGTIYEQYF. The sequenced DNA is TGCGCCAGCAGCTCCAATTTGGGGGGGACGATCTACGAGCAGTACTTC.